This entry lists 21 T cell receptor beta chains sequenced from one sample in a study of spatial heterogeneity in lung cancer. Time point meaning: blood at routine non-recurrence follow-up after resection. Each CDR3 protein is one row after TCRdb ran MiXCR on the 5' RACE reads. This table has 110,000 or so distinct CDR3 sequences, 11% appearing once. This specimen was PBMCs, taken at follow-up. These receptors all stem from a female donor with early-stage non-small cell lung cancer.

The sample holds a few counts of this clonotype. The V call is TRBV19, the J call TRBJ2-1; 9 bases align to TRBD1. This CDR3 has 15 amino acids. CDR1 is LNHDA and CDR2 is SQIVND in the germline V gene (reference sequence). With 3 bases clipped from V and 4 bases from J, the junction kept 4 bases outside the gene matches. The CDR3 coding sequence is TGTGCCAGTAGTATTCCCGGGACAGGGTACAATGAGCAGTTCTTC. The encoded protein is CASSIPGTGYNEQFF.

This clonotype was seen only a few times. The CDR3 DNA follows: TGTGCCAGTAGTATAGATGCAGCGTACTATGGCTACACCTTC. Translation gives CASSIDAAYYGYTF. This chain links TRBV19 with TRBJ1-2; D remains ambiguous. The CDR3 consists of 14 residues. Germline CDR1 reads LNHDA; CDR2 reads SQIVND (reference sequence). The V gene lost 0 bases and the J gene lost 3 bases, with 8 bases spanning the gap.

This clonotype was observed a few times. The chain links TRBV11-2 to TRBJ2-1; no firm D call. From germline, CDR1 is SGHAT and CDR2 FQNNGV. The V gene lost 3 bases and the J gene lost 4 bases, with 4 bases spanning the gap. This CDR3 has 12 amino acids. Here the CDR3 DNA reads TGTGCCAGCAGCTTCAATTACAATGAGCAGTTCTTC. The encoded protein is CASSFNYNEQFF.

This clonotype has a count of ten or more. CDR3 nucleotide sequence: TGTGCCAGCAGCCGAGCCAACTATGGCTACACCTTC. This gives the protein CASSRANYGYTF. The chain couples TRBV3-1 to TRBJ1-2; D is unresolved. V was clipped by 4 bases and J by 2 bases, with 5 bases between them. Germline values: CDR1 LGHDT, CDR2 YNNKEL (reference sequence). The CDR3 runs 12 residues.

This clonotype showed up many times. The V gene is TRBV30, the J gene TRBJ1-1; the match to TRBD1 covers 11 bases. The germline CDR1 and CDR2 sequences are GTSNPN and SVGIG (reference sequence). V trimming: 3 bases; J trimming: 10 bases; junction bases outside the gene matches: 4. The CDR3 covers 12 residues. CDR3 nucleotides: TGTGCCTGGAGGGCGGACAGGGGGCGAGCTTTCTTT. It translates to CAWRADRGRAFF.

The sample holds many counts of this clonotype. V and J are TRBV3-1 and TRBJ1-4; the D is unclear. Per the germline V gene, CDR1 is LGHDT and CDR2 is YNNKEL (reference sequence). Trimming took 6 bases from V and 8 from J, leaving 10 bases between them. The CDR3 has 12 amino acids. The CDR3 loop is CASSYAGEKLFF. CDR3 DNA: TGTGCCAGCAGTTATGCAGGAGAAAAACTGTTTTTT.

Many counts were recorded for this clonotype. The genes are TRBV10-3 and TRBJ1-5; no firm D call. The CDR3 extends over 13 amino acids. In germline, CDR1 is ENHRY, CDR2 SYGVKD. With 2 bases removed from V and 7 bases from J, the gap between germline ends came to 9 bases. The CDR3 reads CAISEQDGQPQHF. The CDR3 DNA is TGTGCCATCAGTGAGCAGGATGGCCAGCCCCAGCATTTT.

This chain joins TRBV7-9 and TRBJ2-2; 10 bases align to TRBD2. Germline V gives CDR1 SEHNR, CDR2 FQNEAQ (reference sequence). This CDR3 comprises 16 residues. V shed 3 bases and J 6 bases; nucleotides not matched to a gene: 7. The CDR3 region has the DNA TGTGCCAGCAGCTTTCCTAGCGGGAGACTGGCCGGGGAGCTGTTTTTT. Its translation is CASSFPSGRLAGELFF.

This clonotype has just a few counts. The chain joins TRBV19 to TRBJ1-2, with TRBD1 matching over 7 bases. This CDR3 is built from 13 residues. Germline trimming cut 10 bases from V and 2 bases from J; bases unmatched to any gene: 7. Germline assignment: CDR1 LNHDA and CDR2 SQIVND (reference sequence). DNA of the CDR3: TGTGCCACCAGGGGGTCACTAAACTATGGCTACACCTTC. Translation: CATRGSLNYGYTF.

At least ten counts were recorded for this clonotype. The V gene is TRBV7-9, the J gene TRBJ1-4; D unclear. The length of the CDR3 is 15 residues. CDR1 is SEHNR and CDR2 is FQNEAQ in the germline V gene (reference sequence). V was cut by 6 bases and J by 2 bases, with 13 bases left in between. The CDR3: CASRPGGGTNEKLFF. The CDR3, as DNA: TGTGCCAGCAGGCCCGGAGGAGGGACTAATGAAAAACTGTTTTTT.

At least ten counts were recorded for this clonotype. The DNA for the CDR3 is TGCGCCAGCAGCCAAGACAGGGGGTCAAGAAACACCATATATTTT. Encoded protein: CASSQDRGSRNTIYF. The rearrangement links TRBV4-3 to TRBJ1-3; TRBD1 matches at 7 bases. This CDR3 region has 15 residues. CDR1 LGHNA and CDR2 YSLEER come from the germline V gene. The junction had 4 bases not matched to a gene; V was cut back by 0 bases and J by 5 bases.

This clonotype has just a few counts. J is TRBJ1-1 and V is TRBV28, with D possibly being TRBD1 (5 bases). The length of the CDR3 is 11 residues. V lost 5 bases and J lost 7, with 8 bases in between. Germline-derived CDR1 and CDR2 are MDHEN and SYDVKM. The CDR3 nucleotides read TGTGCCAGCAGTCGACAGCTTGAAGCTTTCTTT. Its translation: CASSRQLEAFF.

This clonotype was counted only a few times. The chain has TRBV5-1 and TRBJ2-2; D not certain. V lost 0 bases to trimming and J lost 0 bases, with 6 bases between them. This CDR3 is 15 amino acids long. CDR1 and CDR2 (germline): SGHRS, YFSETQ. The CDR3 sequence: CASSLVAANTGELFF. The CDR3 DNA reads as TGCGCCAGCAGCTTGGTCGCGGCGAACACCGGGGAGCTGTTTTTT. The full variable domain, in which reference TRBV5-1 and TRBJ2-2 provide the parts outside the CDR3, is KAGVTQTPRYLIKTRGQQVTLSCSPISGHRSVSWYQQTPGQGLQFLFEYFSETQRNKGNFPGRFSGRQFSNSRSEMNVSTLELGDSALYLCASSLVAANTGELFFGEGSRLTVL.

The chain couples TRBV12-3 or TRBV12-4 to TRBJ1-2, with unresolved D. The length of the CDR3 is 15 residues. The V end lost 8 bases, the J end lost 0 bases, and 16 bases lay between the germline ends. The CDR3: CASRGSHRSNYGYTF. The CDR3, as DNA: TGTGCCAGCCGAGGCAGCCATCGTTCTAACTATGGCTACACCTTC.

The genes are TRBV7-2 and TRBJ2-2; 8 bases are a match to TRBD2. The CDR3 is made up of 16 amino acids. Per the germline V gene, CDR1 is SGHTA and CDR2 is FQGNSA. V was clipped by 3 bases and J by 4 bases; unmatched bases: 7. The CDR3 here is CASSFVAGLGTGELFF. For the CDR3, the DNA is TGTGCCAGCAGCTTCGTAGCGGGATTGGGCACCGGGGAGCTGTTTTTT.

This clonotype was detected a few times. The rearrangement uses TRBV27 and TRBJ1-1; D is ambiguous. The CDR3 sequence is 15 residues long. Germline V lookup: CDR1 MNHEY, CDR2 SMNVEV (reference sequence). The ends were cut back, 3 bases at V and 2 bases at J, with 13 bases in the middle. This CDR3 reads CASSFRVGSNTEAFF. The CDR3 DNA reads TGTGCCAGCAGTTTTAGAGTCGGATCTAACACTGAAGCTTTCTTT.

This clonotype has a count of ten or more. A junction boundary mismatches the germline segment, possibly from a read error. The V call is TRBV7-9, the J call TRBJ2-7, with D unresolved. This CDR3 is 15 amino acids long. The germline V gene has CDR1 SEHNR and CDR2 FQNEAQ (reference sequence). The CDR3 region is CASSPKIRVSDEQYF. DNA for the CDR3: TGTGCCAGCAGCCCCAAGATAAGGGTCTCCGACGAGCAGTACTTC.

J is TRBJ1-5 and V is TRBV4-1; D gene unclear. CDR3 length equals 17 residues. Deletions cut 1 base from V and 3 bases from J, with 16 bases between. Germline assignment: CDR1 MGHRA and CDR2 YSYEKL. The DNA of the CDR3 is TGCGCCAGCAGCCAAGGGGCAGGAGGAACTATCAATCAGCCCCAGCATTTT. Translated, it gives CASSQGAGGTINQPQHF.

The chain uses TRBV27 and TRBJ2-1, with a possible D match to TRBD1 (7 bases). Per germline, CDR1 MNHEY and CDR2 SMNVEV (reference sequence). The CDR3 covers 16 residues. Trimming took 3 bases from V and 4 from J, leaving 16 bases between them. DNA of the CDR3: TGTGCCAGCAGTTTGAGGGGGCGGGATCCTTACAATGAGCAGTTCTTC. Its translation: CASSLRGRDPYNEQFF.

This clonotype was seen once. This chain joins TRBV2 and TRBJ2-5; 7 bases match TRBD1. The trim removed 0 bases at V and 5 bases at J, leaving 9 bases unmatched. The CDR3 spans 16 residues. CDR1 and CDR2 (germline): SNHLY, FYNNEI. CDR3 in DNA: TGTGCCAGCAGTGAAGCGCTAGGGGGCGCGTCGGAGACCCAGTACTTC. Protein sequence: CASSEALGGASETQYF.

V usage is TRBV20-1 and J usage is TRBJ2-3, with 7 nucleotides matching TRBD1. J lost 0 bases, V lost 4 bases, and 7 bases had no gene match. The CDR3 contains 15 residues. The germline V gene encodes CDR1 DFQATT and CDR2 SNEGSKA (reference sequence). This CDR3 is CSATKGQSSTDTQYF. CDR3 DNA sequence: TGCAGTGCTACCAAGGGACAGTCTAGCACAGATACGCAGTATTTT.